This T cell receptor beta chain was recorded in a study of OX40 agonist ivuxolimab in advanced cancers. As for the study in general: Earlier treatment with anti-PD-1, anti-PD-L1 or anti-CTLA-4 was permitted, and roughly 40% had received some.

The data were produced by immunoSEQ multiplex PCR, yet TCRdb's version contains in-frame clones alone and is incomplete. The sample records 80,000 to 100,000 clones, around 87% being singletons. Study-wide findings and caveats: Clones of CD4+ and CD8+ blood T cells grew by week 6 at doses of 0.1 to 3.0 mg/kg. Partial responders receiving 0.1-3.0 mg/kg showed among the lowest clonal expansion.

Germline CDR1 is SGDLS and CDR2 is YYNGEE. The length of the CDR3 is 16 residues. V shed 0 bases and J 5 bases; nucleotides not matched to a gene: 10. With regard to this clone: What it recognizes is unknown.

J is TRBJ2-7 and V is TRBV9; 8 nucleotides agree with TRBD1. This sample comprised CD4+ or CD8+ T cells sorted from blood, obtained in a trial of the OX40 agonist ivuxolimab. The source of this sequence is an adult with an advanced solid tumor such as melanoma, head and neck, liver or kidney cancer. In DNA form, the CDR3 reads TGTGCCAGCAGCGTAGGTCCACCAGGGGGCCTTGACGAGCAGTACTTC. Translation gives CASSVGPPGGLDEQYF.